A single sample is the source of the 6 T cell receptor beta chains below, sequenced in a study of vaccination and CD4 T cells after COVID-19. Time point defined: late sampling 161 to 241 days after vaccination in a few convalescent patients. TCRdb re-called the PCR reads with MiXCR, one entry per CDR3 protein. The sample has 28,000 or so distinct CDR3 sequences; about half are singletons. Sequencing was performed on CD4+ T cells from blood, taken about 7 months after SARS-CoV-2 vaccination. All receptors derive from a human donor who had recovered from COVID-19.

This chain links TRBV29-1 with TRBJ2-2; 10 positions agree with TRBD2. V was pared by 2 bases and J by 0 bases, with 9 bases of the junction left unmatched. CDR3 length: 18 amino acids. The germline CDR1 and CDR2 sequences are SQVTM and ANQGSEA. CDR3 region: CSVEYRLAGAANTGELFF. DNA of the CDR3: TGCAGCGTTGAATACCGGCTAGCGGGAGCGGCGAACACCGGGGAGCTGTTTTTT.

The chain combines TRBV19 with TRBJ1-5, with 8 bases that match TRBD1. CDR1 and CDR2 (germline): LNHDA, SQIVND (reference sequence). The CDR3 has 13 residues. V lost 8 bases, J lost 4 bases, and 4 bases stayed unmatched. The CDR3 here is CASAGTGNQPQHF. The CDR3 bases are TGTGCCAGTGCCGGGACAGGAAATCAGCCCCAGCATTTT.

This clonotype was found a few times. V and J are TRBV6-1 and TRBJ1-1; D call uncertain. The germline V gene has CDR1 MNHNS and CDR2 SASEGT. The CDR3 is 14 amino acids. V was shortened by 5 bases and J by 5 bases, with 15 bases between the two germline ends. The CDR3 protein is CASSPRTGGTEAFF. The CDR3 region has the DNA TGTGCCAGCAGTCCAAGGACCGGCGGTACTGAAGCTTTCTTT.

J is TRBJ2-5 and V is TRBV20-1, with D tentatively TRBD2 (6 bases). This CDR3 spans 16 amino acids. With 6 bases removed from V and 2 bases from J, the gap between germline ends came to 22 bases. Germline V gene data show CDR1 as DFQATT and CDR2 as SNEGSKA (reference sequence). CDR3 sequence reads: CSATPRAERAQETQYF. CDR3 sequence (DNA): TGCAGTGCCACCCCCCGAGCGGAGCGGGCACAAGAGACCCAGTACTTC.

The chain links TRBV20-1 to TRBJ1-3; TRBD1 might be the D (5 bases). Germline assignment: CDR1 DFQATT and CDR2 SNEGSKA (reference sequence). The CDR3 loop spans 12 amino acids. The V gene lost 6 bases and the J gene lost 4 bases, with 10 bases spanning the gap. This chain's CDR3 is CSATSGGNTIYF. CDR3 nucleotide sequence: TGCAGTGCCACGTCAGGGGGAAACACCATATATTTT.

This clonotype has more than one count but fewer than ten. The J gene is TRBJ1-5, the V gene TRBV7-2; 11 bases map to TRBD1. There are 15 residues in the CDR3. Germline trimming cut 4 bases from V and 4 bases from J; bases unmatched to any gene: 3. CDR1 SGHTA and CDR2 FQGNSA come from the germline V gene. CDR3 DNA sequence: TGTGCCAGCAGCTACGGACAGGGGGCTAATCAGCCCCAGCATTTT. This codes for CASSYGQGANQPQHF.